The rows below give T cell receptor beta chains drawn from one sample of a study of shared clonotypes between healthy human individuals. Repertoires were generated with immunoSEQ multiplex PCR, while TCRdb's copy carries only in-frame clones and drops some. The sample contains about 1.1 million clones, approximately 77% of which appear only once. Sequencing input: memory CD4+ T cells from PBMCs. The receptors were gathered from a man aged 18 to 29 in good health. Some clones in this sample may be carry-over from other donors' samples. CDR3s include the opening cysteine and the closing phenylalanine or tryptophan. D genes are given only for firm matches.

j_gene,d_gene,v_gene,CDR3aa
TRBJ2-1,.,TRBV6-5,CASSYDRSSYNEQFF
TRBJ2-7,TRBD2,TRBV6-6,CASTIRGGTLREQYF
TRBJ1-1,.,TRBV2,CASSVDMEGAFF
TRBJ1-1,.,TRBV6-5,CASGWGGTEAFF
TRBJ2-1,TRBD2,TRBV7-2,CASSLVGTSGKKEQFF
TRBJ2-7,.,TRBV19,CASSDSLRTYEQYF
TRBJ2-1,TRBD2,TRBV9,CASSVGAGAYNEQFF
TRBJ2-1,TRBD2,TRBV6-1,CASRPGLAAYNEQFF
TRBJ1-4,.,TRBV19,CASSRLSEKLFF
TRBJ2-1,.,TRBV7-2,CASSSSSEQFF
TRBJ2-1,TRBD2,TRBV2,CASHRTSGSNEQFF
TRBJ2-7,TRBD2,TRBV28,CASSPGLAGPNYEQYF
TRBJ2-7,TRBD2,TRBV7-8,CASSSTRTSGSRYEQYF
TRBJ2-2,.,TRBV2,CASKDSLNTGELFF
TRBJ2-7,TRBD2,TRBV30,CAWNRLAGAGEQYF
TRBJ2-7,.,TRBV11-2,CASSSPAAYEQYF
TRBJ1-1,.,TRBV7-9,CASSLGQANTEAFF
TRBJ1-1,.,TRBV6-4,CASSEGQSTEAFF
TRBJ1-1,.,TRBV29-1,CSGRENTEAFF
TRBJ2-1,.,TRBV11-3,CASSLDSSNEQFF
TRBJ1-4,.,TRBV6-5,CASLQMGKLFF
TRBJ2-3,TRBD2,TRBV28,CASSVISGSHTQYF
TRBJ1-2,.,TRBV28,CASSLLRAGNYGYTF
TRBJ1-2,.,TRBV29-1,CSGGTQGYGYTF
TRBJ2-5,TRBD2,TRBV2,CASSLLGLAEETQYF
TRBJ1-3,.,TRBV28,CASSSPPSWGNTIYF
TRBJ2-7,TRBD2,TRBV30,CAWRHPAGYYEQYF
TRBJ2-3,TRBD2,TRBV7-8,CASSPRTRVTPADTQYF
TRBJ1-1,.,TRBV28,CASRRGLEAFF
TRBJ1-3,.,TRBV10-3,CAIGGLTGNTIYF
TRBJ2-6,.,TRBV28,CASRLSGANVLTF
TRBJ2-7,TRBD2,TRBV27,CASRSGRASEQYF
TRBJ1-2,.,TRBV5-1,CASSLGDGADAYGYTF
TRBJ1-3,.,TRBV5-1,CASGDTSGAGNTIYF
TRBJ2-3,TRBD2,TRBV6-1,CASSERAGGTQYF
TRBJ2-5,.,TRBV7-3,CASSLTLQETQYF
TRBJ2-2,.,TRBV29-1,CSVEEAGRGGMNTGELFF
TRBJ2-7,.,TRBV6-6,CASSYTQGMYEQYF
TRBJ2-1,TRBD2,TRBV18,CASSPLSGSASEQFF
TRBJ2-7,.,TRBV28,CASSLLGAAYEQYF
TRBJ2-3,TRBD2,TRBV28,CASSGTTSGYTDTQYF
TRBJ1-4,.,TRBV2,CASIPSTSGATNEKLFF
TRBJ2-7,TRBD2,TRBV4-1,CASRKTSGNSYEQYF
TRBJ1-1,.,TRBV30,CAWGEGFMNTEAFF
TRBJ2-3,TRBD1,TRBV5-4,CASSEDRVDTQYF
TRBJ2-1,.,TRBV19,CASSINEYNEQFF